This T cell receptor (beta chain) was documented in a study of blood T cells in healthy people across ages. Sample donors were healthy Caucasian individuals that came from Russia, aged roughly 6 to 100. This clonotype was counted only a few times. With a J-beta primer mix and a sample-barcoded 5' primer, a second PCR ran about 7 to 12 cycles. In TCRdb, the 5' RACE reads were re-called with MiXCR into one record per CDR3 protein. The table records around 820,000 distinct CDR3 sequences, approximately 25% of them present only once. The CDR3 covers 18 residues. Trimming removed 2 bases from V and 3 bases from J; junction bases left unmatched: 13. These data were also reused for a study on T cells of mothers and their children.

The chain employs TRBV12-3 or TRBV12-4 and TRBJ2-4; 7 bases line up with TRBD1. The specimen was blood. This receptor was taken from a boy between 5 and 17 years old in good health. The CDR3 loop reads CASSLIVGQGVGKNIQYF. CDR3 sequence (DNA): TGTGCCAGCAGTTTAATAGTGGGTCAGGGGGTAGGCAAAAACATTCAGTACTTC.